The rows below give T cell receptor beta chains drawn from one sample of a study of CD8+CD57+ T cells in acquired aplastic anemia. Using its own MiXCR run on the reads, TCRdb lists one record per CDR3 protein. In the table there are roughly 180,000 distinct CDR3 sequences, around 60% of which are singletons. The sequenced sample was sorted CD4+, CD8+, or CD8+CD57+ T cells (not recorded which) from PBMCs. The receptors originated from a human donor with aplastic anemia. The CDR3 runs from the conserved cysteine through the conserved F or W. The D gene is left open where the match is weak. Rows give clone size only sometimes, using once, few, many, or a class for an expanded clone.

j_call d_call clone_size v_call cdr3_aa cdr3_nt
TRBJ2-3 . . TRBV29-1 CSVEDSYTQYF TGCAGCGTTGAAGATTCTTATACGCAGTATTTT
TRBJ2-3 . few TRBV15 CATSRDQTGRSTDTQYF TGTGCCACCAGCAGAGATCAGACCGGGCGGAGCACAGATACGCAGTATTTT
TRBJ1-1 . . TRBV4-2 CASSQSIGGVNTEAFF TGTGCCAGCAGCCAAAGTATCGGGGGGGTGAACACTGAAGCTTTCTTT
TRBJ1-5 TRBD1 few TRBV24-1 CATSDPMDRGDQPQHF TGTGCCACCAGTGACCCTATGGACAGGGGGGATCAGCCCCAGCATTTT
TRBJ2-7 . . TRBV24-1 CASSPGERSYEQYF TGTGCCAGCAGCCCCGGGGAAAGGTCCTACGAGCAGTACTTC
TRBJ1-4 . . TRBV15 CATSRDDSATNEKLFF TGTGCCACCAGCAGAGATGATAGTGCAACTAATGAAAAACTGTTTTTT
TRBJ1-1 TRBD1 many TRBV7-9 CASSSWTGGNTEAFF TGTGCCAGCAGCTCGTGGACAGGGGGGAACACTGAAGCTTTCTTT
TRBJ2-7 TRBD2 . TRBV20-1 CSARDHLGTSGSYEQYF TGCAGTGCTAGAGACCATTTGGGGACTAGCGGGAGTTACGAGCAGTACTTC
TRBJ2-7 . . TRBV5-1 CASSFKAGYEQYF TGCGCCAGCAGCTTCAAAGCGGGCTACGAGCAGTACTTC
TRBJ1-2 . few TRBV4-1 CASSQDGETREYGYTF TGCGCCAGCAGCCAAGATGGGGAAACGCGGGAGTATGGCTACACCTTC
TRBJ1-1 . . TRBV2 CASMDPTGMNTEAFF TGTGCCAGCATGGACCCTACGGGGATGAACACTGAAGCTTTCTTT
TRBJ2-1 TRBD2 few TRBV7-3 CASSLLAGVDEQFF TGTGCCAGCAGCTTACTAGCGGGAGTCGATGAGCAGTTCTTC
TRBJ2-3 TRBD2 . TRBV29-1 CSVGPGTSGWPDTQYF TGCAGCGTTGGTCCCGGGACTAGCGGGTGGCCGGATACGCAGTATTTT
TRBJ1-1 . . TRBV25-1 CASSEGQGVYTEAFF TGTGCCAGCAGTGAGGGACAAGGAGTCTACACTGAAGCTTTCTTT
TRBJ1-2 . . TRBV15 CATSRDPGGYTF TGTGCCACCAGCAGAGACCCGGGTGGCTACACCTTC
TRBJ2-1 . . TRBV18 CASSPPASSDEQFF TGTGCCAGCTCACCACCGGCCTCTTCCGATGAGCAGTTCTTC
TRBJ1-2 TRBD1 few TRBV7-2 CASSPSTGDGGSYGYTF TGTGCCAGCAGCCCCTCGACAGGGGACGGGGGGAGCTATGGCTACACCTTC
TRBJ2-7 TRBD1 . TRBV13 CASSITGESSYEQYF TGTGCCAGCAGCATTACAGGGGAGTCCTCCTACGAGCAGTACTTC
TRBJ1-1 . . TRBV20-1 CSAKTAHTEAFF TGCAGTGCAAAAACAGCGCACACTGAAGCTTTCTTT
TRBJ1-5 . many TRBV12-3/TRBV12-4 CASSSALGPQHF TGTGCCAGCAGCTCAGCCTTGGGGCCCCAGCATTTT
TRBJ1-2 . . TRBV2 CASSDGRAYGYTF TGTGCCAGCAGTGACGGTCGGGCCTATGGCTACACCTTC
TRBJ2-3 . few TRBV27 CASSPQGVETDTQYF TGTGCCAGCAGTCCTCAAGGGGTAGAGACAGATACGCAGTATTTT
TRBJ2-5 TRBD2 . TRBV27 CASSLVSGGTEETQYF TGTGCCAGCAGTTTGGTCAGCGGGGGAACTGAAGAGACCCAGTACTTC
TRBJ2-5 . . TRBV10-3 CAISESTGSWETQYF TGTGCCATCAGTGAGTCTACAGGGAGTTGGGAGACCCAGTACTTC
TRBJ1-1 . . TRBV10-3 CAIKPGFTEAFF TGTGCCATCAAGCCCGGGTTCACTGAAGCTTTCTTT
TRBJ1-1 . . TRBV12-3/TRBV12-4 CASSLGQPQRWAFF TGTGCCAGCAGTTTAGGACAGCCTCAGCGGTGGGCTTTCTTT
TRBJ2-1 TRBD2 . TRBV12-3/TRBV12-4 CASSQRLAGGYNEQFF TGTGCCAGCAGCCAAAGGCTAGCGGGGGGTTACAATGAGCAGTTCTTC
TRBJ1-1 . . TRBV20-1 CSARGSYGDTEAFF TGCAGTGCTAGAGGGTCTTACGGGGACACTGAAGCTTTCTTT
TRBJ1-1 . . TRBV7-2 CASSLGFTGTTSAFF TGTGCCAGCAGCTTAGGCTTCACGGGCACGACTTCAGCTTTCTTT
TRBJ1-2 TRBD1 . TRBV5-1 CASSEGQLGYTF TGCGCCAGCAGCGAGGGACAGCTTGGTTACACCTTC
TRBJ2-1 . many TRBV15 CATRKFPDEQFF TGTGCCACCAGGAAGTTTCCCGATGAGCAGTTCTTC
TRBJ2-7 . . TRBV10-3 CAITIPGQNEQYF TGTGCCATCACCATACCGGGACAAAACGAGCAGTACTTC
TRBJ2-2 . . TRBV2 CASSDPTGELFF TGTGCCAGCAGTGATCCTACCGGGGAACTGTTTTTT
TRBJ2-2 . . TRBV7-2 CASSSGISNTGELFF TGTGCCAGCAGCTCCGGGATCTCGAACACCGGGGAGCTGTTTTTT
TRBJ1-1 TRBD1 . TRBV9 CASSWTGFPTEAFF TGCGCCAGCAGCTGGACAGGGTTTCCCACTGAAGCTTTCTTT
TRBJ2-7 TRBD1 . TRBV7-9 CASSPRTGLWEQYF TGTGCCAGCAGCCCTCGGACAGGGTTGTGGGAGCAGTACTTC
TRBJ1-2 TRBD1 . TRBV9 CASSKTGDDGYTF TGTGCCAGCAGCAAGACAGGGGATGATGGCTACACCTTC
TRBJ1-6 . . TRBV27 CASSWQGRDSPLHF TGTGCCAGCAGTTGGCAGGGGCGAGACTCACCCCTCCACTTT
TRBJ1-6 . many TRBV12-3/TRBV12-4 CASSTGSYNSPLHF TGTGCCAGCAGCACAGGGTCCTATAATTCACCCCTCCACTTT
TRBJ2-7 . . TRBV20-1 CSARIDRYYEQYF TGCAGTGCTAGGATTGACAGATACTACGAGCAGTACTTC
TRBJ1-2 TRBD1 many TRBV7-2 CASSFLAGGVYGYTF TGTGCCAGCAGCTTTCTGGCAGGGGGCGTCTATGGCTACACCTTC
TRBJ2-2 TRBD2 . TRBV10-3 CAIRRLASGELFF TGTGCCATCAGGAGACTAGCATCCGGGGAGCTGTTTTTT
TRBJ2-7 . . TRBV27 CASSFGARGYEQYF TGTGCCAGCAGTTTTGGAGCCAGGGGTTACGAGCAGTACTTC
TRBJ2-2 . . TRBV7-3 CASSLSGNTGELFF TGTGCCAGCAGCTTGAGTGGGAACACCGGGGAGCTGTTTTTT
TRBJ1-4 . medium-sized TRBV5-1 CASSFGGESEKLFF TGCGCCAGCAGCTTCGGAGGAGAGAGCGAAAAACTGTTTTTT
TRBJ1-1 . many TRBV4-2 CASSQGKLLGPTNTEAFF TGTGCCAGCAGCCAAGGGAAACTACTGGGACCAACGAACACTGAAGCTTTCTTT
TRBJ2-3 TRBD2 . TRBV24-1 CATSDFSGLAGGGDTQYF TGTGCCACCAGTGATTTCTCCGGACTAGCGGGGGGGGGAGATACGCAGTATTTT
TRBJ2-7 . many TRBV10-3 CAISEGGNLWEQYF TGTGCCATCAGTGAGGGAGGGAATTTATGGGAGCAGTACTTC
TRBJ2-3 . . TRBV5-5 CASSARGWRALDTQYF TGTGCCAGCAGTGCTAGGGGATGGAGAGCTTTAGATACGCAGTATTTT
TRBJ2-1 TRBD2 . TRBV25-1 CASSALAGGINEQFF TGTGCCAGCAGTGCCCTAGCGGGAGGGATAAATGAGCAGTTCTTC
TRBJ1-6 . . TRBV4-1 CASAPSGQDNSPLHF TGCGCCAGCGCCCCATCTGGGCAGGATAATTCACCCCTCCACTTT
TRBJ2-3 TRBD1 . TRBV7-9 CASSSQTGEYSTDTQYF TGTGCCAGCAGCTCCCAGACAGGGGAATATAGCACAGATACGCAGTATTTT
TRBJ1-2 . . TRBV10-1 CASRGGSRYTF TGTGCCAGCAGAGGGGGTTCTCGCTACACCTTC
TRBJ2-1 . . TRBV20-1 CSARDRGGSGDEQFF TGCAGTGCTAGAGATCGAGGAGGGAGTGGCGATGAGCAGTTCTTC
TRBJ2-7 TRBD1 . TRBV20-1 CSARQGGYEQYF TGCAGTGCCAGACAGGGCGGCTACGAGCAGTACTTC
TRBJ2-7 . few TRBV12-3/TRBV12-4 CASSPLPYEQYF TGTGCCAGCAGTCCCCTACCCTACGAGCAGTACTTC